This T cell receptor beta chain was retrieved from a study of T-cell memory formation after mild COVID-19. Regarding the study as a whole: Most CD4+ clones that shrank were in CM and EM, while CD8+ ones turned up in EMRA. The finding that pre-infection memory included some responding clones suggested that cross-reactive memory joined.

The CDR3 has 13 residues. V dropped 6 bases and J dropped 1 base, with 7 bases sitting between them. CDR1 and CDR2 (germline): DFQATT, SNEGSKA (reference sequence). In TCRdb, the 5' RACE reads were re-called with MiXCR into one record per CDR3 protein. The table has roughly 400,000 distinct CDR3 sequences, over 15% seen once. This clonotype has a count of ten or more. Its target is not known. The chain employs TRBV20-1 and TRBJ2-6; D gene uncertain. Specimen: PBMCs or a T cell subset sorted from them (not recorded which). The clonotype comes from a man between 18 and 29 years old who had mild COVID-19 (a few samples of this study predate the infection). Cell type and time point are not known. CDR3 sequence reads: CSALKSGANVLTF. Written as DNA, the CDR3 is TGCAGTGCCCTAAAATCTGGGGCCAACGTCCTGACTTTC.